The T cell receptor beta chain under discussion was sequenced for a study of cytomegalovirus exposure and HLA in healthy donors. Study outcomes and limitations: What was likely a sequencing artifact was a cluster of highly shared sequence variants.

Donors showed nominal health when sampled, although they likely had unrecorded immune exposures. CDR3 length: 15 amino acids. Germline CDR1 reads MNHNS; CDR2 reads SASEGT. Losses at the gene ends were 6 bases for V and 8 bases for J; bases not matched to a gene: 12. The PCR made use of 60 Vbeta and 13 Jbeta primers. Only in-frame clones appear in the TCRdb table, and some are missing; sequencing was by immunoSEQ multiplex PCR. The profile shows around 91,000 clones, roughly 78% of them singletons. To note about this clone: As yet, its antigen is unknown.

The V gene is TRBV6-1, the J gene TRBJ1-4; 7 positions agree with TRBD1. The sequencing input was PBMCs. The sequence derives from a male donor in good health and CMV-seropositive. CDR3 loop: CASRKGTGDLEKLFF. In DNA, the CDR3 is TGTGCCAGCAGAAAGGGAACAGGGGACTTAGAAAAACTGTTTTTT.